These 27 T cell receptor beta chains were sequenced from one sample in a study of Ad26.COV2.S vaccination and SARS-CoV-2 variants. The assay was immunoSEQ multiplex PCR, and TCRdb's table has in-frame clones only and misses some. The sample has approximately 410,000 clones, over 80% seen once. Treatment denoted: some 20 received Ad26.COV2.S at low or high dose, single or two shots; 5 received placebo; per-sample allocation not given. Collection of the samples took place on day 63 after the first injection of vaccine or placebo. The source was peripheral blood, collected in a trial of Ad26.COV2.S vaccine versus placebo. The receptors originated from a person aged 18 to 59 who received the Ad26.COV2.S COVID-19 vaccine or a placebo.

The rearrangement links TRBV18 to TRBJ2-7; 8 bases map to TRBD1. Germline values: CDR1 KGHSH, CDR2 LQKENI. This CDR3 region has 15 residues. The V gene end was trimmed by 3 bases and the J gene end by 2 bases; junction bases not matched to a gene: 6. The CDR3: CASSPSPTGAYEQYF. CDR3 nucleotides: TGTGCCAGCTCACCTAGCCCGACAGGGGCCTACGAGCAGTACTTC.

As regards this clone: The sample holds other DNA sequences that translate to the same CDR3. The V and J genes are TRBV9 and TRBJ2-6; perhaps D is TRBD1 or TRBD2 (5 bases each). The CDR3 covers 15 residues. CDR1 SGDLS and CDR2 YYNGEE come from the germline V gene. Trimming cost V 2 bases and J 2 bases, with 8 bases left between them. CDR3 amino acids: CASSVGVAGANVLTF. CDR3 DNA: TGTGCCAGCAGCGTGGGGGTGGCTGGGGCCAACGTCCTGACTTTC.

A single count supports this clone. The gene calls are TRBV18 and TRBJ2-2; D is undetermined. With 3 bases removed from V and 2 bases from J, the gap between germline ends came to 7 bases. CDR1 and CDR2 from the germline V gene are KGHSH and LQKENI. The CDR3 has 14 residues. The CDR3 reads CASSPYRNTGELFF. Here the CDR3 DNA reads TGTGCCAGCTCACCGTACAGAAACACCGGGGAGCTGTTTTTT.

The J gene is TRBJ2-5, the V gene TRBV3-1 (or the pseudogene TRBV3-2); D gene unclear. The V end lost 4 bases, the J end lost 7 bases, and 19 bases lay between the germline ends. The germline CDR1 and CDR2 sequences are LGHDT and YNNKEL (reference sequence). The CDR3 is made up of 15 amino acids. DNA for the CDR3: TGTGCCAGCAGCCCAACCCATAGTAGTTCAGGGACCCAGTACTTC. Amino acid sequence: CASSPTHSSSGTQYF.

This clone occurred once. This chain uses TRBV30 with TRBJ2-2; weak D call: TRBD2 (7 bases). V gave up 3 bases and J gave up 0 bases, with 11 bases separating them. The CDR3 totals 15 residues. Germline assignment: CDR1 GTSNPN and CDR2 SVGIG (reference sequence). CDR3 in DNA: TGTGCCTGGAGACGGGGGGCTACGAACACCGGGGAGCTGTTTTTT. Residues: CAWRRGATNTGELFF. Variable domain in full (rest from reference TRBV30 and TRBJ2-2): SQTIHQWPATLVQPVGSPLSLECTVEGTSNPNLYWYRQAAGRGLQLLFYSVGIGQISSEVPQNLSASRPQDRQFILSSKKLLLSDSGFYLCAWRRGATNTGELFFGEGSRLTVL.

The chain is built from TRBV18 and TRBJ2-5, with no clear D. This CDR3 contains 16 residues. V shed 1 base and J shed 2 bases, with 14 bases lying between them. The germline V gene has CDR1 KGHSH and CDR2 LQKENI. The chain's CDR3 is CASSPQPPTLQETQYF. The CDR3, as DNA: TGTGCCAGCTCACCACAACCGCCGACATTGCAAGAGACCCAGTACTTC.

The table lists this clone with a count of one. The chain couples TRBV6-2 or TRBV6-3 to TRBJ1-6; D might be TRBD1 (6 bases). This CDR3 is built from 15 residues. Trimming left V 4 bases short and J 9 bases short, with 16 bases between. CDR1 is MNHEY, CDR2 SVGEGT, per germline. The CDR3 spells CASSSTGREGSPLHF. The DNA of the CDR3 is TGTGCCAGCAGTTCCACAGGGAGGGAAGGTTCACCCCTCCACTTT.

The V gene is TRBV11-3, the J gene TRBJ2-7, with D maybe TRBD1 (6 bases). This CDR3 has 13 amino acids. Germline CDR1 is SGHNT and CDR2 is YENEEA. The V gene lost 0 bases and the J gene lost 7 bases, with 10 bases spanning the gap. CDR3 sequence reads: CASSLEGAGEQYF. CDR3 nucleotide sequence: TGTGCCAGCAGCTTAGAGGGGGCTGGGGAGCAGTACTTC.

V is TRBV19 and J is TRBJ2-7, with TRBD2 as a possible D gene (6 bases). The V gene lost 8 bases and the J gene lost 0 bases, with 17 bases spanning the gap. CDR3 size: 15 residues. Germline V gene sequence: CDR1 LNHDA, CDR2 SQIVND (reference sequence). CDR3 residues: CASSRGSVSSYEQYF. The CDR3 DNA follows: TGTGCCAGTTCCCGGGGGTCCGTGAGCTCCTACGAGCAGTACTTC. Combining the CDR3 with reference TRBV19 and TRBJ2-7 gives the whole variable domain DGGITQSPKYLFRKEGQNVTLSCEQNLNHDAMYWYRQDPGQGLRLIYYSQIVNDFQKGDIAEGYSVSREKKESFPLTVTSAQKNPTAFYLCASSRGSVSSYEQYFGPGTRLTVT.

The chain has TRBV11-2 and TRBJ2-2; D might be TRBD1 (5 bases). The CDR3 has 17 amino acids. V was cut by 0 bases and J by 0 bases, with 11 bases left in between. Germline-derived CDR1 and CDR2 are SGHAT and FQNNGV. The DNA for the CDR3 is TGTGCCAGCAGCTTAGATCAGGTCAGGGCGAACACCGGGGAGCTGTTTTTT. Translating it yields CASSLDQVRANTGELFF.

The V call is TRBV6-6, the J call TRBJ1-1, with no clear D. The CDR3 runs to 14 residues. Germline V gene data show CDR1 as MNHNY and CDR2 as SVGAGI (reference sequence). With 2 bases removed from V and 0 bases from J, the gap between germline ends came to 7 bases. The CDR3 is CASSYLTLNTEAFF. The CDR3 DNA follows: TGTGCCAGCAGTTACCTAACATTGAACACTGAAGCTTTCTTT.

The chain carries TRBV7-9 and TRBJ2-1; unclear D gene. Trimming stripped 2 bases from V and 9 bases from J, with 11 bases between. CDR3 size: 13 residues. Germline loops: CDR1 SEHNR, CDR2 FQNEAQ (reference sequence). The CDR3 nucleotides are TGTGCCAGCAGCTTATCCCCCGACGGTGAGCAGTTCTTC. Its protein is CASSLSPDGEQFF.

The J gene is TRBJ2-6, the V gene TRBV6-2 or TRBV6-3; possible D gene TRBD2, 6 bases. The length of the CDR3 is 19 residues. Per germline, CDR1 MNHEY and CDR2 SVGEGT. The germline V and J ends were trimmed by 4 bases and 0 bases, with 19 bases remaining between them. In nucleotides, the CDR3 is TGTGCCAGCAGTTGGGACTTCATGGTTGAAAGCTCTGGGGCCAACGTCCTGACTTTC. Amino acid sequence: CASSWDFMVESSGANVLTF.

The V and J genes are TRBV4-3 and TRBJ2-2; 11 bases align to TRBD2. V trimming: 1 base; J trimming: 2 bases; junction bases outside the gene matches: 9. The CDR3 consists of 19 residues. The V gene's germline CDR1 is LGHNA and CDR2 YSLEER. The CDR3 region is CASSQGGVSGGVNTGELFF. CDR3 nucleotides: TGCGCCAGCAGCCAAGGCGGGGTTAGCGGGGGGGTCAACACCGGGGAGCTGTTTTTT.

The V gene is TRBV2, the J gene TRBJ2-6; D is unclear. Germline V CDR1 and CDR2: SNHLY, FYNNEI. Trimming removed 5 bases from V and 0 bases from J, with 8 bases in between. There are 15 residues in the CDR3. CDR3 in DNA: TGTGCCAGCAGTCCAGACCACTCTGGGGCCAACGTCCTGACTTTC. It encodes CASSPDHSGANVLTF.

The chain couples TRBV7-6 to TRBJ1-5, with 10 bases aligning to TRBD1. Unmatched junction bases numbered 10, after V lost 5 bases and J lost 0 bases. In germline, CDR1 is SGHVS, CDR2 FNYEAQ. CDR3 length equals 18 residues. In nucleotides, the CDR3 is TGTGCCAGCAGCCCCCTAGCTCGACAGGGGGCTAGCAATCAGCCCCAGCATTTT. As protein: CASSPLARQGASNQPQHF.

This clone was detected once. The chain has TRBV7-8 and TRBJ2-4, with 7 bases lining up with TRBD1. CDR3 size: 15 residues. Germline CDR1 SGHVS, CDR2 FQNEAQ. The trim removed 5 bases at V and 1 base at J, leaving 5 bases unmatched. The CDR3: CASSPVQGAKNIQYF. The CDR3 DNA reads as TGTGCCAGCAGCCCAGTACAGGGGGCCAAAAACATTCAGTACTTC.

V is TRBV12-3 or TRBV12-4 and J is TRBJ1-1; D not certain. This CDR3 contains 11 residues. Trimming removed 6 bases at V and 6 bases at J, with 8 bases between. The CDR3 sequence is CASSYHSEAFF. The CDR3 nucleotides read TGTGCCAGCAGCTATCATTCTGAAGCTTTCTTT.

This clone has only one observation. The V gene is TRBV12-5, the J gene TRBJ1-3; D is perhaps TRBD1 (5 bases). The germline V and J ends were trimmed by 5 bases and 1 base, with 21 bases remaining between them. The CDR3 consists of 18 residues. The germline V gene encodes CDR1 LGHNT and CDR2 FRNRAP. This CDR3 reads CASGILPPRQRSGNTIYF. CDR3 sequence (DNA): TGTGCTAGTGGTATCCTCCCCCCGCGACAGCGATCTGGAAACACCATATATTTT.

CDR3 coding DNA: TGCGCCAGCAGCCAAAAGGGGAACACTGAAGCTTTCTTT. Translating gives CASSQKGNTEAFF. The chain uses TRBV4-3 and TRBJ1-1; D ambiguous. V was cut by 2 bases and J by 1 base, with 5 bases left in between. CDR3 length equals 13 residues. The V gene's germline CDR1 is LGHNA and CDR2 YSLEER.

This chain joins TRBV6-2 or TRBV6-3 and TRBJ2-3; unclear D gene. Germline V gives CDR1 MNHEY, CDR2 SVGEGT. Trimming took off 2 bases at V and 0 bases at J, with 9 bases between the two ends. The CDR3 is 15 amino acids. The CDR3 sequence: CASSYLRTSTDTQYF. The CDR3 bases are TGTGCCAGCAGTTACCTGCGGACCAGCACAGATACGCAGTATTTT.

This chain uses TRBV5-1 with TRBJ2-1; D is perhaps TRBD1 (5 bases). V was trimmed by 2 bases and J by 2 bases, leaving 11 bases between them. Germline CDR1 and CDR2: SGHRS and YFSETQ. There are 15 residues in the CDR3. CDR3 nucleotide sequence: TGCGCCAGCAGCTTCAGGGCAGGGACCTACAATGAGCAGTTCTTC. Amino acid sequence: CASSFRAGTYNEQFF.

This chain joins TRBV7-9 and TRBJ1-6; D might be TRBD1 (6 bases). Germline-derived CDR1 and CDR2 are SEHNR and FQNEAQ (reference sequence). This CDR3 comprises 14 residues. Trimming took off 6 bases at V and 7 bases at J, with 13 bases between the two ends. The chain's CDR3 is CASSWTASNSPLHF. Here the CDR3 DNA reads TGTGCCAGCAGTTGGACAGCATCGAATTCACCCCTCCACTTT.

About this clone itself: Other DNA variants within this sample encode the same CDR3. The V call is TRBV18, the J call TRBJ2-5; D not certain. Germline V gives CDR1 KGHSH, CDR2 LQKENI. CDR3 size: 13 residues. V lost 2 bases, J lost 1 base, and 5 bases lay in between. The CDR3 here is CASSPGVQETQYF. In DNA, the CDR3 is TGTGCCAGCTCACCAGGGGTCCAAGAGACCCAGTACTTC.

This chain joins TRBV27 and TRBJ2-1, with D tentatively TRBD2 (6 bases). Germline V gives CDR1 MNHEY, CDR2 SMNVEV (reference sequence). V was cut by 0 bases and J by 3 bases, with 15 bases left in between. The CDR3 extends over 17 amino acids. DNA of the CDR3: TGTGCCAGCAGTTTATCGTCCGGGACTGAAGTCTACAATGAGCAGTTCTTC. It encodes CASSLSSGTEVYNEQFF.

The CDR3 bases are TGTGCCAGCAGCAAGGGGGCTGGGAACGAGCAGTACTTC. Translating gives CASSKGAGNEQYF. The chain is built from TRBV11-3 and TRBJ2-7, with TRBD1 matching 7 bases. This CDR3 comprises 13 residues. The ends lost 5 bases at V and 5 bases at J; junction bases unmatched: 6. Germline V gene data show CDR1 as SGHNT and CDR2 as YENEEA.

In this sample, this clone turned up a few times. As DNA, the CDR3 is TGCGCCAGCAGCCAACTGCAGGGCGGCTACACCTTC. Its translation: CASSQLQGGYTF. This chain uses TRBV4-1 with TRBJ1-2; tentative D call: TRBD1 (5 bases). The germline V gene encodes CDR1 MGHRA and CDR2 YSYEKL. The CDR3 has 12 residues. Trimming took 2 bases from V and 8 from J, leaving 9 bases between them.